The 9 T cell receptor beta chains below were found in one sample sequenced in a study of Graves' ophthalmopathy and Graves' hyperthyroidism. Amplified material comprised TCR beta CDR3 regions derived from RNA transcripts. The first round was an RT-PCR with HTBI primers, and the second round was a multiplex PCR. TCRdb re-called the multiplex PCR reads through MiXCR, storing one row per CDR3 protein. Of roughly 700,000 distinct CDR3 sequences listed, 40% are singletons. The material sequenced was peripheral blood. The receptor source for this set is an adult man with Graves' ophthalmopathy.

This clonotype showed up just a few times. The CDR3 protein is CATSLSLTQNRELFF. In nucleotides, the CDR3 is TGTGCCACCAGCTTGAGCCTTACCCAAAACCGGGAGCTGTTTTTT. The rearrangement joins TRBV15 to TRBJ2-2; D uncertain. Germline CDR1 LNHNV, CDR2 YYDKDF (reference sequence). The CDR3 covers 15 residues. Deletions cut 5 bases from V and 9 bases from J, with 19 bases between.

The rearrangement links TRBV7-9 to TRBJ1-3, with 7 bases fitting TRBD1. J lost 8 bases, V lost 7 bases, and 17 bases had no gene match. The CDR3 consists of 16 residues. CDR1 is SEHNR, CDR2 FQNEAQ, per germline (reference sequence). CDR3 sequence: CASTLGGVNYGYTIYF. CDR3 nucleotides: TGTGCCAGCACTTTAGGGGGCGTCAACTATGGCTACACCATATATTTT.

This clonotype was recorded at least ten times. The chain uses TRBV29-1 and TRBJ1-1; 7 bases align to TRBD1. Looked up from germline, CDR1 is SQVTM and CDR2 is ANQGSEA. This CDR3 has 13 amino acids. V lost 8 bases, J lost 8 bases, and 14 bases stayed unmatched. CDR3 bases: TGCAGCCTCGACAGGGAAGTTACGGCGGAAGCTTTCTTT. It is translated as CSLDREVTAEAFF.

The gene calls are TRBV5-1 and TRBJ1-5; 12 positions match TRBD1. V lost 4 bases to trimming and J lost 3 bases; unmatched junction nucleotides: 11. Germline assignment: CDR1 SGHRS and CDR2 YFSETQ. This CDR3 has 18 amino acids. In DNA form, the CDR3 reads TGCGCCAGCAGCCCCCCCGGGACAGGGGGCATGGTCAATCAGCCCCAGCATTTT. This sequence encodes CASSPPGTGGMVNQPQHF.

Turning to this clonotype: A much larger clone lies a single base off, so this may be a read error. V usage is TRBV20-1 and J usage is TRBJ2-5, with a possible D match to TRBD2 (5 bases). This CDR3 spans 14 amino acids. CDR1 is DFQATT and CDR2 is SNEGSKA in the germline V gene (reference sequence). CDR3 DNA sequence: TGCAATGCTCGAAGGACTGTAACACAAGAGACCCAGTACTTC. As protein: CNARRTVTQETQYF.

This clonotype was seen more than once but under ten times. The rearrangement links TRBV6-5 to TRBJ2-7, with 10 positions matching TRBD1. The V gene's germline CDR1 is MNHEY and CDR2 SVGAGI. The V gene end was trimmed by 0 bases and the J gene end by 4 bases; junction bases not matched to a gene: 6. This CDR3 has 16 residues. As DNA, the CDR3 is TGTGCCAGCAGTTACTCGGGAGAGGGACAGGGGTACGAGCAGTACTTC. Translation: CASSYSGEGQGYEQYF.

The chain uses TRBV27 and TRBJ2-7; 8 nucleotides line up with TRBD1. V was clipped by 1 base and J by 7 bases; unmatched bases: 9. This CDR3 region has 15 residues. Germline lookup yields CDR1 MNHEY and CDR2 SMNVEV (reference sequence). The CDR3 DNA reads as TGTGCCAGCAGTTTATTCGGGACAGGCAATGGGGAGCAGTACTTC. Translation gives CASSLFGTGNGEQYF.

The chain couples TRBV19 to TRBJ1-1; D remains ambiguous. The CDR3 consists of 17 residues. V lost 4 bases and J lost 1, with 19 bases in between. Germline-derived CDR1 and CDR2 are LNHDA and SQIVND (reference sequence). The CDR3 reads CASSTYARTLGNTEAFF. The DNA for the CDR3 is TGTGCCAGTAGTACTTATGCCAGGACCCTCGGGAACACTGAAGCTTTCTTT.

V usage is TRBV9 and J usage is TRBJ2-5, with 7 bases matching TRBD1. The CDR3 sequence is 14 residues long. V lost 3 bases, J lost 5 bases, and 7 bases stayed unmatched. Germline V gene data show CDR1 as SGDLS and CDR2 as YYNGEE. CDR3 DNA: TGTGCCAGCAGCGGACAGGGATTAAGGGAGACCCAGTACTTC. Translating it yields CASSGQGLRETQYF.